This TCR beta chain was recovered during a study of blood T cell repertoires in COVID-19. As for the study in general: COVID-19 samples, acute and convalescent, were from the United States, Italy and Spain.

The authors' processing: Amplification of reference gene primers was used by the study to estimate nucleated cell counts. TCRdb's table, derived via immunoSEQ multiplex PCR, lists solely in-frame clones and lacks some. V, J and clone size are those of that table, while D and trimming were read from the DNA. This sample carries 130,000 or so clones, roughly 90% of them seen once, and the ten largest clones take approximately 8.1%. J gave up 7 bases and V 0 bases, and 13 bases lay outside the gene matches. The V gene's germline CDR1 is MGHRA and CDR2 YSYEKL. This CDR3 has 19 amino acids. The rearrangement uses TRBV4-1 and TRBJ2-1, with 12 bases lining up with TRBD2. The TCR originated in a man aged 50-60 years with acute or convalescent COVID-19. Sequenced sample: peripheral blood. CDR3 region: CASSQDPGLAGGPRNEQFF. CDR3 bases: TGCGCCAGCAGCCAAGATCCCGGGCTAGCGGGAGGGCCGAGGAATGAGCAGTTCTTC.